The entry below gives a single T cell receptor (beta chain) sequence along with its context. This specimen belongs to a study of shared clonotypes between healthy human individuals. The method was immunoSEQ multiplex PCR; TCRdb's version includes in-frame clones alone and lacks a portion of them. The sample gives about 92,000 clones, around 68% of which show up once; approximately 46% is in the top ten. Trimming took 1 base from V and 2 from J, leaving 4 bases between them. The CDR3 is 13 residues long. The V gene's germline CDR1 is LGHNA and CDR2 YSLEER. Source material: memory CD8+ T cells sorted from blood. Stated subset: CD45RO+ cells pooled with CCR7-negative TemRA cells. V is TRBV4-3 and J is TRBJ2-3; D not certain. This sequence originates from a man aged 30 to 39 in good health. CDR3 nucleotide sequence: TGCGCCAGCAGCCAAGGGATCACAGATACGCAGTATTTT. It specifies CASSQGITDTQYF.